Listed here are 31 T cell receptor beta chains from one sample, sequenced in a study of Ad26.COV2.S vaccination and SARS-CoV-2 variants. Here immunoSEQ multiplex PCR was the method, and the copy in TCRdb shows in-frame clones only, minus some. This table has approximately 300,000 clones, approximately 80% appearing once. Treatment given: around 19 received Ad26.COV2.S at low or high dose, single or two shots; several received placebo; per-sample allocation not given. Vaccine and placebo recipients were sampled on day 63 after the first injection. Sequencing was performed on peripheral blood, taken in a trial of Ad26.COV2.S vaccine versus placebo. These receptors were taken from a person between 18 and 60 years old who received the Ad26.COV2.S COVID-19 vaccine or a placebo.

This chain links TRBV7-9 with TRBJ2-7, with TRBD1 identical over 9 bases. The CDR3 has 14 amino acids. Trimming took 5 bases from V and 1 from J; bases not matched to a gene: 3. Germline V gene sequence: CDR1 SEHNR, CDR2 FQNEAQ (reference sequence). DNA for the CDR3: TGTGCCAGCAGCCCGGACAGGGGATCCTACGAGCAGTACTTC. Translating it yields CASSPDRGSYEQYF.

CDR3 coding DNA: TGTGCCAGCAGCTTAACTGGGGCAGGGAGCACTGAAGCTTTCTTT. The encoded protein is CASSLTGAGSTEAFF. The chain has TRBV7-3 and TRBJ1-1; tentatively, D is TRBD1 (5 bases). CDR1 is SGHTA and CDR2 is FQGTGA in the germline V gene. The CDR3 has 15 residues. V lost 0 bases and J 4 bases, leaving 12 bases between the germline ends.

The V call is TRBV11-3, the J call TRBJ2-1; TRBD2 matches at 13 bases. The germline gives CDR1 SGHNT, CDR2 YENEEA. The CDR3 totals 14 residues. Trimming cost V 5 bases and J 13 bases; bases outside gene matches: 8. The CDR3 DNA follows: TGTGCCAGCAGCCCTCGGACTAGCGGGGGAAATCAGTTCTTC. Translating gives CASSPRTSGGNQFF.

Comment on this clone: Additional DNA sequences in this sample encode the identical CDR3. This chain joins TRBV14 and TRBJ1-3; D is unresolved. There are 15 residues in the CDR3. Germline CDR1 reads SGHDN; CDR2 reads FVKESK. The V end lost 4 bases, the J end lost 0 bases, and 10 bases lay between the germline ends. As DNA, the CDR3 is TGTGCCAGCAGCCCCCGTCAGAGCTCTGGAAACACCATATATTTT. Translating it yields CASSPRQSSGNTIYF.

The chain is built from TRBV11-3 and TRBJ2-1; no clear D. There are 16 residues in the CDR3. CDR1 SGHNT and CDR2 YENEEA come from the germline V gene. V lost 0 bases and J lost 0, with 9 bases in between. The CDR3 DNA is TGTGCCAGCAGCTTAGAGGGCAGTACCTCCTACAATGAGCAGTTCTTC. Its translation: CASSLEGSTSYNEQFF.

V gene TRBV10-2 combines with J gene TRBJ2-5; D remains unclear. The CDR3 contains 11 residues. Germline assignment: CDR1 WSHSY and CDR2 SAAADI. Trimming removed 4 bases from V and 4 bases from J, with 4 bases in between. The CDR3 reads CASSGGETQYF. In nucleotides, the CDR3 is TGCGCCAGCAGTGGGGGAGAGACCCAGTACTTC.

CDR3 loop: CASSYRGTAGNTIYF. CDR3 bases: TGTGCCAGCAGTTACCGGGGGACGGCCGGAAACACCATATATTTT. The V call is TRBV6-5, the J call TRBJ1-3; a weak D match, TRBD1 (5 bases). Trimming took off 2 bases at V and 4 bases at J, with 12 bases between the two ends. Germline CDR1 and CDR2: MNHEY and SVGAGI. CDR3 length: 15 residues.

This chain uses TRBV6-5 with TRBJ1-1, with 8 bases aligning to TRBD1. With 5 bases clipped from V and 3 bases from J, the junction kept 8 bases outside the gene matches. The CDR3 totals 15 residues. Looked up from germline, CDR1 is MNHEY and CDR2 is SVGAGI. CDR3 DNA: TGTGCCAGCAGTCCTCGGACAGGGAGGGACACTGAAGCTTTCTTT. Residues: CASSPRTGRDTEAFF.

On this clone itself: The junction differs from germline at one of its ends, possibly a read error. V gene TRBV20-1 combines with J gene TRBJ1-1, with 7 bases identical to TRBD1. Germline V lookup: CDR1 DFQATT, CDR2 SNEGSKA (reference sequence). This CDR3 comprises 11 residues. The CDR3 sequence: CSARDDRARLF. The CDR3, as DNA: TGCAGTGCTAGAGACGACAGGGCTCGTCTCTTT.

The chain is built from TRBV7-8 and TRBJ2-7; no clear D. The CDR3 has 16 residues. Trimming pared 1 base from V and 0 bases from J, leaving 13 bases between. Per the germline V gene, CDR1 is SGHVS and CDR2 is FQNEAQ. CDR3 nucleotides: TGTGCCAGCAGCTTAGAAGCGACACCGGGCTCCTACGAGCAGTACTTC. Encoded protein: CASSLEATPGSYEQYF.

This CDR3 is CATSGPGSHYGYTF. As DNA, the CDR3 is TGTGCCACCAGTGGTCCGGGCAGCCACTATGGCTACACCTTC. The chain employs TRBV24-1 and TRBJ1-2; D gene uncertain. Trimming removed 5 bases from V and 3 bases from J, with 12 bases in between. The CDR3 spans 14 residues. CDR1 and CDR2 from the germline V gene are KGHDR and SFDVKD.

J is TRBJ2-2 and V is TRBV25-1, with a weak D call TRBD1 (5 bases). Germline CDR1 is MGHDK and CDR2 is SYGVNS. V gave up 1 base and J gave up 2 bases, with 11 bases separating them. The CDR3 totals 16 residues. The CDR3 bases are TGTGCCAGCAGTGAATTGAGTCAGGGTAACACCGGGGAGCTGTTTTTT. It yields the protein CASSELSQGNTGELFF.

The sample holds a few counts of this clone. The gene calls are TRBV28 and TRBJ1-5, with TRBD1 identical over 7 bases. The CDR3 is 15 amino acids. V was pared by 8 bases and J by 1 base, with 8 bases of the junction left unmatched. Germline lookup yields CDR1 MDHEN and CDR2 SYDVKM. The CDR3 spells CASPYRDRSNQPQHF. The DNA of the CDR3 is TGTGCCAGCCCATACCGGGACAGAAGCAATCAGCCCCAGCATTTT.

This clone was seen just once. The DNA for the CDR3 is TGTGCCAGCAGTTCACAGGGGGCGCGCGGTCAGCCCCAGCATTTT. It specifies CASSSQGARGQPQHF. This rearrangement joins TRBV28 to TRBJ1-5, with 9 bases lining up with TRBD1. Germline V gene sequence: CDR1 MDHEN, CDR2 SYDVKM. V shed 4 bases, J shed 6 bases, and the junction held 7 bases outside the gene matches. The CDR3 covers 15 residues.

The chain links TRBV7-9 to TRBJ1-2; D gene ambiguous. Trimming stripped 3 bases from V and 2 bases from J, with 13 bases between. The CDR3 has 15 residues. CDR1 and CDR2 (germline): SEHNR, FQNEAQ (reference sequence). Here the CDR3 DNA reads TGTGCCAGCAGCTTGACTTTAGGAGAGAACTATGGCTACACCTTC. Its translation is CASSLTLGENYGYTF.

This chain links TRBV7-3 with TRBJ2-3; no clear D. This CDR3 contains 15 residues. The ends were cut back, 0 bases at V and 0 bases at J, with 7 bases in the middle. From germline, CDR1 is SGHTA and CDR2 FQGTGA. CDR3 in DNA: TGTGCCAGCAGCTTAACGTCGGCGAGCACAGATACGCAGTATTTT. Translation: CASSLTSASTDTQYF.

The gene calls are TRBV5-4 and TRBJ2-5, with 7 positions matching TRBD1. The CDR3 sequence is 13 residues long. V gave up 6 bases and J gave up 2 bases; unmatched junction bases: 4. Germline CDR1 is SGHNT and CDR2 is YYREEE (reference sequence). CDR3 DNA sequence: TGTGCCAGCAACCAACAGGGGCAAGAGACCCAGTACTTC. It yields the protein CASNQQGQETQYF. The complete variable domain, with remaining parts taken from reference TRBV5-4 and TRBJ2-5, reads ETGVTQSPTHLIKTRGQQVTLRCSSQSGHNTVSWYQQALGQGPQFIFQYYREEENGRGNFPPRFSGLQFPNYSSELNVNALELDDSALYLCASNQQGQETQYFGPGTRLLVL.

The V gene is TRBV19, the J gene TRBJ2-7; TRBD2 aligns across 11 bases. Germline CDR1 and CDR2: LNHDA and SQIVND (reference sequence). The CDR3 spans 15 residues. After removal of 5 bases from V and 2 bases from J, the junction contained 5 bases not matched to a gene. The CDR3 DNA follows: TGTGCCAGTAGTTATACTAGCGGGGGTACCTACGAGCAGTACTTC. This sequence encodes CASSYTSGGTYEQYF.

The chain combines TRBV28 with TRBJ2-5; 11 bases line up with TRBD2. The J segment lost 3 bases and the V segment lost 4 bases, leaving 4 bases of the junction unmatched. This CDR3 contains 15 residues. CDR1 MDHEN and CDR2 SYDVKM come from the germline V gene. DNA of the CDR3: TGTGCCAGCAGTTCCCCGGGACTAGCGGAAGAGACCCAGTACTTC. Its translation is CASSSPGLAEETQYF.

The rearrangement uses TRBV7-9 and TRBJ1-1, with TRBD1 as a possible D gene (5 bases). The CDR3 loop spans 12 amino acids. V gave up 4 bases and J gave up 4 bases, with 7 bases separating them. The germline V gene encodes CDR1 SEHNR and CDR2 FQNEAQ (reference sequence). CDR3 DNA: TGTGCCAGCAGCTATGACAGCACTGAAGCTTTCTTT. It codes for CASSYDSTEAFF.

This clone appeared a single time. The chain combines TRBV27 with TRBJ2-1; D might be TRBD2 (5 bases). Germline assignment: CDR1 MNHEY and CDR2 SMNVEV (reference sequence). The V end lost 6 bases, the J end lost 10 bases, and 16 bases lay between the germline ends. The length of the CDR3 is 13 residues. CDR3 sequence (DNA): TGTGCCAGCAGCCTCTTGGGGAGTCCGGAGCAGTTCTTC. Translation: CASSLLGSPEQFF.

V is TRBV5-1 and J is TRBJ2-7, with 7 nucleotides matching TRBD1. The CDR3 contains 16 residues. Germline CDR1 and CDR2: SGHRS and YFSETQ. The junction had 6 bases not matched to a gene; V was cut back by 0 bases and J by 0 bases. CDR3 sequence (DNA): TGCGCCAGCAGCTTGGCCGGACAGGACCACTCCTACGAGCAGTACTTC. Protein: CASSLAGQDHSYEQYF.

This chain joins TRBV2 and TRBJ1-1, with no clear D. Trimming took off 8 bases at V and 1 base at J, with 11 bases between the two ends. Per the germline V gene, CDR1 is SNHLY and CDR2 is FYNNEI. The CDR3 covers 13 residues. In nucleotides, the CDR3 is TGTGCCAGCCGCGAAGCCGGGAACACTGAAGCTTTCTTT. This sequence encodes CASREAGNTEAFF. Full variable domain (missing parts from reference TRBV2 and TRBJ1-1): EPEVTQTPSHQVTQMGQEVILRCVPISNHLYFYWYRQILGQKVEFLVSFYNNEISEKSEIFDDQFSVERPDGSNFTLKIRSTKLEDSAMYFCASREAGNTEAFFGQGTRLTVV.

The genes are TRBV7-9 and TRBJ2-7; D not certain. Germline V CDR1 and CDR2: SEHNR, FQNEAQ (reference sequence). This CDR3 is 13 amino acids long. V was shortened by 5 bases and J by 7 bases, with 15 bases between the two germline ends. The CDR3 sequence is CASSHLLGWEQYF. DNA of the CDR3: TGTGCCAGCAGCCATCTGTTGGGGTGGGAGCAGTACTTC.

The sample holds one count of this clone. V is TRBV27 and J is TRBJ2-2; no clear D gene. Germline assignment: CDR1 MNHEY and CDR2 SMNVEV (reference sequence). V lost 7 bases and J lost 0, with 15 bases in between. The CDR3 length is 16 residues. The DNA for the CDR3 is TGTGCCAGCACCCCCGGGCCAGACCCGAACACCGGGGAGCTGTTTTTT. This translates into CASTPGPDPNTGELFF.

The V gene is TRBV11-3, the J gene TRBJ1-1; D uncertain. The CDR3 has 11 residues. V lost 5 bases and J lost 12, with 13 bases in between. Germline values: CDR1 SGHNT, CDR2 YENEEA. CDR3 in DNA: TGTGCCAGCAGCGATACGGGTGCACCTTTCTTT. Protein sequence: CASSDTGAPFF.

This sequence joins TRBV5-3 and TRBJ1-2; unclear D gene. TRBV5-3 is sorted into the ORF group, with uncertain function. This CDR3 has 18 amino acids. V lost 0 bases, J lost 0 bases, and 18 bases lay in between. The CDR3 is CARSLGVPHPSTNYGYTF. The CDR3, as DNA: TGTGCCAGAAGCTTGGGAGTTCCCCACCCCTCGACTAACTATGGCTACACCTTC.

This chain links TRBV10-3 with TRBJ1-2; D is unclear. The V gene's germline CDR1 is ENHRY and CDR2 SYGVKD. Trimming took off 5 bases at V and 6 bases at J, with 19 bases between the two ends. This CDR3 contains 15 residues. The CDR3 sequence is CAISPQVRRDDGYTF. The CDR3 DNA follows: TGTGCCATCAGTCCCCAAGTTCGGCGAGACGATGGCTACACCTTC.

The V call is TRBV28, the J call TRBJ2-1; 11 nucleotides agree with TRBD2. The germline gives CDR1 MDHEN, CDR2 SYDVKM. V trimming: 10 bases; J trimming: 0 bases; junction bases outside the gene matches: 11. The CDR3 sequence is 17 residues long. In DNA form, the CDR3 reads TGTGCCACCCGGGGGGGGACTAGCGGCAGCTCCTACAATGAGCAGTTCTTC. This encodes CATRGGTSGSSYNEQFF.

This clone has just one count. The V call is TRBV7-2, the J call TRBJ2-3, with D possibly being TRBD2 (6 bases). The CDR3 covers 15 residues. Germline V gene lookup returns CDR1 SGHTA and CDR2 FQGNSA. Trimming took 0 bases from V and 5 from J, leaving 12 bases between them. This CDR3 is CASSLAGGRIDTQYF. The CDR3, as DNA: TGTGCCAGCAGCTTAGCAGGAGGGAGGATAGATACGCAGTATTTT.

The chain carries TRBV9 and TRBJ1-4; D unclear. V was trimmed by 0 bases and J by 3 bases, leaving 9 bases between them. CDR1 and CDR2 (germline): SGDLS, YYNGEE. This CDR3 spans 15 amino acids. This CDR3 reads CASSVGGWANEKLFF. CDR3 bases: TGTGCCAGCAGCGTAGGGGGTTGGGCTAATGAAAAACTGTTTTTT.